The 25 T cell receptor beta chains reported below all come from one sample, sequenced in a study of blood T cells in healthy people across ages. With a J-beta primer mix and a sample-barcoded 5' primer, a second PCR ran 7 to 11 cycles. TCRdb re-derived calls from the 5' RACE reads in MiXCR, one entry per CDR3 protein. The repertoire consists of about 1,400,000 distinct CDR3 sequences, with approximately 59% occurring once and the leading ten covering 6.5% to 8.5%. The specimen sequenced was blood. These receptors were obtained from a young man in good health.

This clonotype has just a few counts. CDR3 DNA sequence: TGTGCCAGCAGCTCCACCCGCAACGAGGAGACCCAGTACTTC. It encodes CASSSTRNEETQYF. The rearrangement uses TRBV7-2 and TRBJ2-5, with D uncertain. The CDR3 length is 14 residues. V was trimmed by 4 bases and J by 5 bases, leaving 14 bases between them. In germline, CDR1 is SGHTA, CDR2 FQGNSA.

The V and J genes are TRBV20-1 and TRBJ1-2, with 7 bases identical to TRBD1. In germline, CDR1 is DFQATT, CDR2 SNEGSKA (reference sequence). The ends lost 6 bases at V and 3 bases at J; junction bases unmatched: 10. The CDR3 totals 14 residues. The CDR3 loop is CSAKNRDSDYGYTF. In nucleotides, the CDR3 is TGCAGTGCCAAAAACCGGGACAGTGACTATGGCTACACCTTC.

In its sample, this clonotype was seen once. This rearrangement joins TRBV10-3 to TRBJ2-4; weak D call: TRBD1 (5 bases). The DNA end favors TRBJ2-7, so the J call may be wrong. The CDR3 totals 12 residues. Germline V lookup: CDR1 ENHRY, CDR2 SYGVKD. The CDR3 spells CAIRSTDYEQYF. As DNA, the CDR3 is TGTGCCATCAGATCGACAGACTACGAGCAGTACTTC.

This clonotype was picked up a small number of times. V usage is TRBV4-1 and J usage is TRBJ1-2, with D possibly being TRBD1 (6 bases). The germline V gene encodes CDR1 MGHRA and CDR2 YSYEKL. V was shortened by 1 base and J by 8 bases, with 14 bases between the two germline ends. The CDR3 length is 14 residues. The CDR3 bases are TGCGCCAGCAGCCAAGGGGGGACACGTGGAGGCTACACCTTC. Encoded protein: CASSQGGTRGGYTF.

This clonotype was counted only a few times. The chain couples TRBV6-6 to TRBJ2-5, with D perhaps matching TRBD2 (5 bases). V lost 6 bases and J 1 base, leaving 12 bases between the germline ends. From germline, CDR1 is MNHNY and CDR2 SVGAGI (reference sequence). The CDR3 totals 14 residues. The CDR3 loop reads CASSYNGIQETQYF. The DNA for the CDR3 is TGTGCCAGCAGCTACAACGGGATCCAAGAGACCCAGTACTTC.

The rearrangement joins TRBV20-1 to TRBJ2-5; D possibly corresponds to TRBD1 (5 bases). Germline CDR1 is DFQATT and CDR2 is SNEGSKA (reference sequence). The CDR3 runs to 13 residues. V was pared by 2 bases and J by 1 base, with 8 bases between. The CDR3 here is CSARTTVQETQYF. DNA of the CDR3: TGCAGTGCTAGAACGACAGTCCAAGAGACCCAGTACTTC.

The V gene is TRBV10-2, the J gene TRBJ1-6; 7 nucleotides line up with TRBD1. The V segment lost 8 bases and the J segment 6 bases; nucleotides outside the gene matches: 7. The CDR3 consists of 14 residues. The germline CDR1 and CDR2 sequences are WSHSY and SAAADI. The CDR3 DNA sequence: TGCGCCAGCCGGGACAGCATGGGTAATTCACCCCTCCACTTT. This codes for CASRDSMGNSPLHF.

This clonotype was found once. V and J are TRBV3-1 and TRBJ2-1; 11 bases match TRBD1. CDR3 length: 17 amino acids. V gave up 0 bases and J gave up 13 bases; unmatched junction bases: 14. Per germline, CDR1 LGHDT and CDR2 YNNKEL (reference sequence). This CDR3 reads CASSQELDRGPEETQFF. The CDR3 DNA follows: TGTGCCAGCAGCCAAGAATTGGACAGGGGGCCGGAGGAGACCCAGTTCTTC.

In this sample, this clonotype turned up a few times. The chain joins TRBV4-2 to TRBJ2-4; 7 bases map to TRBD2. The J segment lost 9 bases and the V segment lost 4 bases, leaving 18 bases of the junction unmatched. Looked up from germline, CDR1 is LGHNA and CDR2 is YNFKEQ. The CDR3 is 17 amino acids. CDR3 in amino acids: CASSPLGGDPTKGIQYF. In DNA, the CDR3 is TGTGCCAGCAGCCCCCTGGGAGGGGACCCAACCAAAGGCATTCAGTACTTC.

V is TRBV27 and J is TRBJ2-7, with unresolved D. Trimming took 3 bases from V and 3 from J, leaving 12 bases between them. Per germline, CDR1 MNHEY and CDR2 SMNVEV (reference sequence). The CDR3 runs 14 residues. CDR3 amino acids: CASSFLADLYEQYF. Here the CDR3 DNA reads TGTGCCAGCAGTTTCCTGGCCGACCTCTACGAGCAGTACTTC.

The chain is built from TRBV7-2 and TRBJ2-5; 13 bases are a match to TRBD2. CDR3 size: 17 residues. V was pared by 5 bases and J by 1 base, with 7 bases of the junction left unmatched. The germline V gene has CDR1 SGHTA and CDR2 FQGNSA. This chain's CDR3 is CASSRPTSGRSQETQYF. The CDR3 nucleotides are TGTGCCAGCAGCAGGCCGACTAGCGGGAGGTCCCAAGAGACCCAGTACTTC.

This chain connects TRBV12-3 or TRBV12-4 to TRBJ2-3; D is perhaps TRBD1 (5 bases). The V gene lost 11 bases and the J gene lost 6 bases, with 24 bases spanning the gap. The CDR3 spans 15 residues. This chain's CDR3 is CAPSRPKGKTDTQYF. CDR3 bases: TGTGCCCCCTCCAGGCCCAAGGGGAAGACTGATACGCAGTATTTT.

The chain joins TRBV6-2 or TRBV6-3 to TRBJ2-4; D may match TRBD1 or TRBD2 (5 bases each). In germline, CDR1 is MNHEY, CDR2 SVGEGT. V lost 9 bases and J 10 bases, leaving 22 bases between the germline ends. CDR3 length: 14 amino acids. In DNA, the CDR3 is TGTGCCAGTGAGGGGTCATTCCAGGAATTTATTCAGTACTTC. This translates into CASEGSFQEFIQYF.

This chain uses TRBV7-9 with TRBJ2-1; 11 bases are a match to TRBD1. There are 16 residues in the CDR3. The germline CDR1 and CDR2 sequences are SEHNR and FQNEAQ (reference sequence). V was pared by 5 bases and J by 3 bases, with 6 bases of the junction left unmatched. DNA of the CDR3: TGTGCCAGCAGCCCCCCGGGACAGGGGGTCTACAATGAGCAGTTCTTC. It is translated as CASSPPGQGVYNEQFF.

A few counts support this clonotype. V is TRBV7-9 and J is TRBJ2-7; possibly TRBD1 or TRBD2 for D (6 bases each). Between the trimmed V and J ends, which lost 1 base and 2 bases, there was a span of 12 bases. Germline V gene lookup returns CDR1 SEHNR and CDR2 FQNEAQ (reference sequence). The CDR3 runs to 15 residues. In nucleotides, the CDR3 is TGTGCCAGCAGCTTAGAGGGGGGAAGGACCTACGAGCAGTACTTC. Its translation: CASSLEGGRTYEQYF.

The chain uses TRBV20-1 and TRBJ2-7, with a possible D match to TRBD1 (6 bases). This CDR3 is built from 14 residues. CDR1 is DFQATT, CDR2 SNEGSKA, per germline (reference sequence). Trimming stripped 0 bases from V and 6 bases from J, with 15 bases between. CDR3 nucleotides: TGCAGTGCTAGAGACAGGACAGTTGATCCCGAGCAGTACTTC. As protein: CSARDRTVDPEQYF.

V gene TRBV29-1 combines with J gene TRBJ2-1; D is uncertain. V lost 3 bases to trimming and J lost 3 bases, with 12 bases between them. Germline V lookup: CDR1 SQVTM, CDR2 ANQGSEA. This CDR3 has 14 amino acids. CDR3 sequence (DNA): TGCAGCGTTGATCTTAGGCGCCGCTACAATGAGCAGTTCTTC. It codes for CSVDLRRRYNEQFF.

The chain recombines TRBV5-6 with TRBJ2-4; 7 bases are shared with TRBD1. This CDR3 is built from 19 residues. Germline V gene lookup returns CDR1 SGHDT and CDR2 YYEEEE. Trimming cost V 0 bases and J 0 bases; bases outside gene matches: 12. CDR3 residues: CASSLAGTANLLAKNIQYF. The CDR3, as DNA: TGTGCCAGCAGCTTGGCTGGGACAGCGAACCTACTAGCCAAAAACATTCAGTACTTC.

The chain has TRBV5-1 and TRBJ2-6; D is perhaps TRBD1 (5 bases). CDR1 is SGHRS, CDR2 YFSETQ, per germline. V lost 4 bases, J lost 4 bases, and 15 bases lay in between. The CDR3 loop spans 16 amino acids. The CDR3 sequence is CASSPGWAVGANVLTF. CDR3 coding DNA: TGCGCCAGCAGCCCAGGGTGGGCGGTCGGGGCCAACGTCCTGACTTTC.

This chain connects TRBV20-1 to TRBJ2-5; TRBD1 aligns across 7 bases. The CDR3 has 14 residues. CDR1 is DFQATT and CDR2 is SNEGSKA in the germline V gene (reference sequence). Unmatched junction bases numbered 9, after V lost 3 bases and J lost 5 bases. This chain's CDR3 is CSARTDREWETQYF. The CDR3 bases are TGCAGTGCTAGGACTGACAGGGAGTGGGAGACCCAGTACTTC.

The chain is built from TRBV12-3 or TRBV12-4 and TRBJ2-1; tentatively, D is TRBD2 (5 bases). This CDR3 region has 15 residues. V lost 7 bases, J lost 2 bases, and 15 bases lay in between. The chain's CDR3 is CASIIGSGPYNEQFF. As DNA, the CDR3 is TGTGCCAGCATCATTGGAAGCGGTCCCTACAATGAGCAGTTCTTC.

Note on this clonotype: The junction differs from germline at one of its ends, possibly a read error. This chain uses TRBV4-1 with TRBJ1-1; the D gene is possibly TRBD1 (5 bases). This CDR3 has 16 amino acids. CDR1 and CDR2 (germline): MGHRA, YSYEKL. The CDR3 here is CVSSQDSGQGRTEAFF. For the CDR3, the DNA is TGCGTCAGCAGCCAAGATTCGGGGCAGGGTCGTACTGAAGCTTTCTTT.

The rearrangement links TRBV4-3 to TRBJ2-7, with TRBD1 matching 12 bases. Germline V lookup: CDR1 LGHNA, CDR2 YSLEER. After removal of 3 bases from V and 3 bases from J, the junction contained 3 bases not matched to a gene. The CDR3 runs 15 residues. The CDR3 region is CASSQGTGGVYEQYF. The DNA for the CDR3 is TGCGCCAGCAGCCAGGGGACAGGGGGCGTCTACGAGCAGTACTTC.

This chain connects TRBV29-1 to TRBJ1-1; D not certain. The CDR3 extends over 12 amino acids. Germline CDR1 reads SQVTM; CDR2 reads ANQGSEA. V was cut by 1 base and J by 11 bases, with 14 bases left in between. CDR3 bases: TGCAGCGTTGAAGCGGGCGGGCGAGGTGCTTTCTTT. Encoded protein: CSVEAGGRGAFF.

This chain connects TRBV10-3 to TRBJ2-6; 7 bases are a match to TRBD1. This CDR3 spans 16 amino acids. Germline V lookup: CDR1 ENHRY, CDR2 SYGVKD. With V trimmed by 10 bases and J by 0 bases, 9 bases remained unmatched. For the CDR3, the DNA is TGTGCCACCAGACAGGGATTAAGCTCTGGGGCCAACGTCCTGACTTTC. Translating gives CATRQGLSSGANVLTF.